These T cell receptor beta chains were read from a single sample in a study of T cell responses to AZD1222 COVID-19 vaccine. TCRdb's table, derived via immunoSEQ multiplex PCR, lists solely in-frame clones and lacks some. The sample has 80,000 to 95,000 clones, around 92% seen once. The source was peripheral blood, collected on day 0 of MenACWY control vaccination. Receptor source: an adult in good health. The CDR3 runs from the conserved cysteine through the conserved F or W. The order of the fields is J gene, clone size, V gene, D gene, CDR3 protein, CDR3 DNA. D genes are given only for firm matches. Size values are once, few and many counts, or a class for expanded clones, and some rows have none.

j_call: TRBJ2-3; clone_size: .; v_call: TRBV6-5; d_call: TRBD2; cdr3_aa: CASRLAGNTDTQYF; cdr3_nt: TGTGCCAGCAGACTAGCGGGAAACACAGATACGCAGTATTTT
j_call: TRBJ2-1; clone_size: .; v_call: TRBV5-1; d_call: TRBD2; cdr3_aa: CASSLDLGRDEQFF; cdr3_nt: TGCGCCAGCAGCCTTGATCTCGGGAGGGATGAGCAGTTCTTC
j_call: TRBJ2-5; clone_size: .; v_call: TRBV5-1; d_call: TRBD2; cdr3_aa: CASSPDAGGKETQYF; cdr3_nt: TGCGCCAGCAGCCCGGACGCGGGGGGAAAAGAGACCCAGTACTTC
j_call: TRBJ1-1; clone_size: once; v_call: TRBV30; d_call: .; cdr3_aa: CAWSTGLGTEAFF; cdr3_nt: TGTGCCTGGAGTACAGGGTTGGGCACTGAAGCTTTCTTT
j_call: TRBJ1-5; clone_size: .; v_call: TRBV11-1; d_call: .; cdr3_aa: CASSLQEAGAHF; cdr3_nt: TGTGCCAGCAGCTTACAAGAGGCGGGTGCCCATTTT
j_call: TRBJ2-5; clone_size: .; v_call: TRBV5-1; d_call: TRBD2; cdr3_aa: CASSPMASGQETQYF; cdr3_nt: TGCGCCAGCAGCCCAATGGCTAGCGGGCAAGAGACCCAGTACTTC
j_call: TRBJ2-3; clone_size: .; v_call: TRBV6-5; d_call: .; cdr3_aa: CASSRQGTNPDTQYF; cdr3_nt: TGTGCCAGCAGTCGACAGGGGACTAATCCAGATACGCAGTATTTT
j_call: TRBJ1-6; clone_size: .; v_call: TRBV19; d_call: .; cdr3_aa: CASSIVTRENSPLHF; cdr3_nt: TGTGCCAGTAGTATAGTTACCAGGGAGAATTCACCCCTCCACTTT
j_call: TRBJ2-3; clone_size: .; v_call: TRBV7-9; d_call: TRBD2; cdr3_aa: CASSRTTSGGTDTQYF; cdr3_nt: TGTGCCAGCAGCCGCACGACTAGCGGGGGGACAGATACGCAGTATTTT
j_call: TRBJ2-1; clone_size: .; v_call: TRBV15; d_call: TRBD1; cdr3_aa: CATSRLDRGHNEQFF; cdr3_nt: TGTGCCACCAGCAGACTGGACAGGGGGCATAATGAGCAGTTCTTC
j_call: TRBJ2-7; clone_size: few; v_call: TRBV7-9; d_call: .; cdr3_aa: CASSPAGGSYEQYF; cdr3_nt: TGTGCCAGCAGCCCAGCAGGCGGTTCCTACGAGCAGTACTTC
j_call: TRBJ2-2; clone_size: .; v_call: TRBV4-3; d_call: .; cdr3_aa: CASSPNTRDTGELFF; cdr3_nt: TGCGCCAGCAGCCCAAACACCAGGGACACCGGGGAGCTGTTTTTT
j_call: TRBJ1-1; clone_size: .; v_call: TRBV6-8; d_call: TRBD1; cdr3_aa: CAGNRQGANTEAFF; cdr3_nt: TGTGCCGGCAATCGACAGGGGGCGAACACTGAAGCTTTCTTT
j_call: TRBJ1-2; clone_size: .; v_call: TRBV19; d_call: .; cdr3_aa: CASNGQANYGYTF; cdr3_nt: TGTGCCAGTAATGGTCAAGCTAACTATGGCTACACCTTC
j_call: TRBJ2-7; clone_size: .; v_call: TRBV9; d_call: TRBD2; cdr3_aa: CASSVALAGWGEQYF; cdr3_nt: TGTGCCAGCAGCGTAGCACTAGCGGGGTGGGGAGAGCAGTACTTC
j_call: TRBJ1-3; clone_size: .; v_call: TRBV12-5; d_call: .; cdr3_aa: CASGHREGPSSGNTIYF; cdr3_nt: TGTGCTAGTGGCCACCGAGAAGGACCGAGCTCTGGAAACACCATATATTTT
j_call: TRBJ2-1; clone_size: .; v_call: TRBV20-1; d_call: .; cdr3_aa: CSASQDEQFF; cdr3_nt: TGCAGTGCGAGTCAGGATGAGCAGTTCTTC
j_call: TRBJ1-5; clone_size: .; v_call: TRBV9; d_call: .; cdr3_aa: CASSTGTFNQPQHF; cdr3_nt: TGTGCCAGCAGCACCGGGACATTCAATCAGCCCCAGCATTTT
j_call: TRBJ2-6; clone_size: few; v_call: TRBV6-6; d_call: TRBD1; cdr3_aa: CASSPQTGGGAGANVLTF; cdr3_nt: TGTGCCAGCAGTCCCCAGACAGGGGGTGGTGCTGGGGCCAACGTCCTGACTTTC
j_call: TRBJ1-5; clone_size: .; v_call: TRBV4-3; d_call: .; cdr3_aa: CASSHGVFNQPQHF; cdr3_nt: TGCGCCAGCAGCCATGGGGTGTTCAATCAGCCCCAGCATTTT
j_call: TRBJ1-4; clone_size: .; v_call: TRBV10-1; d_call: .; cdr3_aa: CASLGTATTNEKLFF; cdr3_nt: TGCGCCAGCCTTGGGACCGCTACTACAAATGAAAAACTGTTTTTT
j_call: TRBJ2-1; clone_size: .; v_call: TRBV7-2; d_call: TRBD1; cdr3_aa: CASSLGNELRQGWDEQFF; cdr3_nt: TGTGCCAGCAGCTTAGGAAATGAACTTCGACAGGGTTGGGATGAGCAGTTCTTC
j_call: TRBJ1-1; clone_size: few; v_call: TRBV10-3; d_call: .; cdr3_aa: CAIGDQGTNTEAFF; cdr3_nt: TGTGCCATCGGGGACCAAGGGACTAACACTGAAGCTTTCTTT
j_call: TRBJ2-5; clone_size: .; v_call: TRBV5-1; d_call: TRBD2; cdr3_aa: CASSTLHGTSGQETQYF; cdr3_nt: TGCGCCAGCAGCACCCTCCACGGGACTAGCGGGCAAGAGACCCAGTACTTC
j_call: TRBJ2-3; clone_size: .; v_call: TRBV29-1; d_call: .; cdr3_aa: CSVDSSSTDTQYF; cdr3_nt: TGCAGCGTTGACAGTAGTTCCACAGATACGCAGTATTTT
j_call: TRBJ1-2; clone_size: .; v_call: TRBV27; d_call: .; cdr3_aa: CASSLSGPGGYTF; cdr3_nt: TGTGCCAGCAGTTTATCAGGGCCCGGGGGCTACACCTTC
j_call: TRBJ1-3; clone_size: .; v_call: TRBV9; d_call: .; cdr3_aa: CASSLDSPHSGNTIYF; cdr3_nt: TGTGCCAGCAGCCTAGACAGTCCCCACTCTGGAAACACCATATATTTT
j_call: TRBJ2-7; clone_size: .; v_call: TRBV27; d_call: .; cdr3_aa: CASTEQYF; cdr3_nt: TGTGCTAGCACCGAGCAGTACTTC
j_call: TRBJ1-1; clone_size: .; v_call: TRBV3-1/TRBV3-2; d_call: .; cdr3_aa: CASSMWVTNTEAFF; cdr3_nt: TGTGCCAGCAGTATGTGGGTGACGAACACTGAAGCTTTCTTT
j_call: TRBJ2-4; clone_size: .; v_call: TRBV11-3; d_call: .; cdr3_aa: CASSSPAVLAKNIQYF; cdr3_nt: TGTGCCAGCAGCTCCCCGGCTGTTCTAGCCAAAAACATTCAGTACTTC